This TCR beta chain was sequenced in a study of CD8 T cells in Susac syndrome. Background on the study: Patients with Susac syndrome had blood drawn and were at that point therapy-naive, on corticosteroids, or on intravenous immunoglobulin alone.

The germline gives CDR1 MNHNY, CDR2 SVGAGI (reference sequence). J was trimmed by 4 bases and V by 10 bases; bases with no gene match: 7. The CDR3 has 13 amino acids. The RNA, 0.5 to 1 ug, was put through reverse transcription using random hexamers. MiXCR, applied by TCRdb to the immunoSEQ multiplex PCR reads, yields one record per CDR3 protein. Of about 83,000 distinct CDR3 sequences in the sample, approximately 96% were seen once. Patients with Susac syndrome met diagnostic criteria that were recently defined for definite or probable disease. TEMRA cells were FACS-enriched, while CD8+ and CD4+ T cells were negatively isolated.

The sample consisted of CD8+ T cells from PBMCs. This clonotype was sampled from a human donor with Susac syndrome. This chain connects TRBV6-6 to TRBJ1-1; 9 nucleotides match TRBD1. This chain's CDR3 is CAITGGVSTEAFF. CDR3 nucleotides: TGTGCCATAACAGGGGGCGTCTCCACTGAAGCTTTCTTT.